This T cell receptor (beta chain) was identified in a study of T-cell memory formation after mild COVID-19. Study outcomes and limitations: Clones which contracted sat mainly in CM and EM if CD4+, and in EMRA if CD8+.

To note about this clonotype: Its antigen remains unknown.

The CDR3 sequence is 13 residues long. Trimming took 5 bases from V and 7 from J, leaving 15 bases between them. Germline CDR1 reads LNHDA; CDR2 reads SQIVND (reference sequence). TCRdb passed the 5' RACE reads through MiXCR, listing each CDR3 protein once. Here the sample spans approximately 580,000 distinct CDR3 sequences, about 20% being singletons. Sequenced sample: PBMCs or a T cell subset sorted from them (not recorded which). This chain uses TRBV19 with TRBJ2-7; no clear D gene. The sequence derives from an adult woman who had mild COVID-19 (a few samples of this study predate the infection). Cell type and time point are not known. CDR3 amino acids: CASSPGPKGEQYF. The CDR3 DNA sequence: TGTGCCAGTAGTCCCGGACCGAAAGGGGAGCAGTACTTC.